The rows below give T cell receptor beta chains drawn from one sample of a study of cytomegalovirus exposure and HLA in healthy donors. Sequencing used immunoSEQ multiplex PCR; TCRdb keeps in-frame clones, though not all of them. The repertoire consists of about 160,000 clones, with approximately 87% occurring once and the leading ten covering 5.7%. The sample comprised PBMCs. These TCRs come from a woman in her thirties in good health and CMV-seronegative. CDR3s include the opening cysteine and the closing phenylalanine or tryptophan.

J: TRBJ1-1; V: TRBV5-1; CDR3: CASSPLEGRSEAFF
J: TRBJ2-7; V: TRBV5-1; CDR3: CASSEGLAYEQYF
J: TRBJ2-3; V: TRBV5-4; CDR3: CASSTSGRGIDTQYF
J: TRBJ1-4; V: TRBV27; CDR3: CASRRTGGDEKLFF
J: TRBJ2-3; V: TRBV10-3; CDR3: CAISDLYSGRSTDTQYF
J: TRBJ1-3; V: TRBV5-8; CDR3: CASSDYRGNTIYF
J: TRBJ1-1; V: TRBV27; CDR3: CASSLYPGTGSTRGGTEAFF
J: TRBJ1-1; V: TRBV19; CDR3: CASSVTGLVTEAFF
J: TRBJ1-2; V: TRBV13; CDR3: CASSLGGDGYTF
J: TRBJ2-7; V: TRBV18; CDR3: CASSTGRRTYEQYF
J: TRBJ2-7; V: TRBV13; CDR3: CASSWKLAGMDEQYF
J: TRBJ1-6; V: TRBV19; CDR3: CASQRNPGPSSYNSPLHF
J: TRBJ2-7; V: TRBV27; CDR3: CASSMGLAATYEQYF
J: TRBJ2-5; V: TRBV28; CDR3: CASSWGRLAGYPETQYF
J: TRBJ2-2; V: TRBV5-1; CDR3: CASSLILVGTGELFF
J: TRBJ1-2; V: TRBV4-3; CDR3: CASSQDGTGGVVSGYTF
J: TRBJ2-6; V: TRBV18; CDR3: CASSPPVGAGANVLTF
J: TRBJ1-1; V: TRBV7-2; CDR3: CASSSRWEGRSEAFF
J: TRBJ2-1; V: TRBV4-1; CDR3: CASSQGGDNEQFF
J: TRBJ1-5; V: TRBV28; CDR3: CASSLSYRGRIQPQHF
J: TRBJ2-3; V: TRBV6-1; CDR3: CAVKSGTLRTDTQYF
J: TRBJ2-3; V: TRBV2; CDR3: CACRTSGSADTQYF
J: TRBJ1-6; V: TRBV5-6; CDR3: CASSFSPETSSYNSPLHF
J: TRBJ1-5; V: TRBV7-5; CDR3: CVRSSSIFRVSNQPQHF
J: TRBJ2-1; V: TRBV6-6; CDR3: CASTPEGYSYNEQFF
J: TRBJ2-4; V: TRBV27; CDR3: CASTQGRYIQYF
J: TRBJ2-5; V: TRBV13; CDR3: CASSLGTEETQYF
J: TRBJ1-5; V: TRBV20-1; CDR3: CSAGSNQPQHF
J: TRBJ1-4; V: TRBV4-1; CDR3: CASSPLTATNEKLFF
J: TRBJ2-7; V: TRBV7-2; CDR3: CASSFAHLAGSYEQYF
J: TRBJ2-2; V: TRBV4-2; CDR3: CASSLRLGDTGELFF
J: TRBJ2-1; V: TRBV19; CDR3: CASGQDYNEQFF
J: TRBJ1-2; V: TRBV9; CDR3: CASSAHTGPNYGYTF
J: TRBJ2-2; V: TRBV28; CDR3: CASSFYGGANTGELFF
J: TRBJ2-1; V: TRBV19; CDR3: CASSIGFLSRDKNEQFF
J: TRBJ2-7; V: TRBV7-8; CDR3: CASSLWQGITYEQYF
J: TRBJ1-2; V: TRBV10-3; CDR3: CAISDSNWRGRNYGYTF
J: TRBJ2-1; V: TRBV18; CDR3: CASSPFTRGSYNEQFF
J: TRBJ2-1; V: TRBV10-3; CDR3: CAISEPRGKFNEQFF
J: TRBJ2-3; V: TRBV9; CDR3: CASSTYSGGDTDTQYF
J: TRBJ1-1; V: TRBV5-1; CDR3: CASTLTGGAETEAFF
J: TRBJ2-6; V: TRBV28; CDR3: CASSLAHRASGANVLTF
J: TRBJ1-1; V: TRBV7-2; CDR3: CASSLWGGVRGTEAFF
J: TRBJ2-2; V: TRBV19; CDR3: CASFHGSTNTGELFF
J: TRBJ2-5; V: TRBV5-4; CDR3: CASSLQGAETQYF
J: TRBJ1-1; V: TRBV21-1; CDR3: CASGLVPEPEAFF
J: TRBJ2-1; V: TRBV27; CDR3: CASSEDGDNEQFF
J: TRBJ2-7; V: TRBV5-1; CDR3: CASSPRDRPYEQYF
J: TRBJ1-4; V: TRBV6-6; CDR3: CASSGTRLEKLFF
J: TRBJ1-2; V: TRBV7-9; CDR3: CASSLQARLKLGYTF
J: TRBJ2-7; V: TRBV19; CDR3: CASSRAKSGGVGTYEQYF
J: TRBJ1-4; V: TRBV6-5; CDR3: CASHEGGINEKLFF
J: TRBJ2-6; V: TRBV19; CDR3: CASSHSGANVLTF